The 19 T cell receptor beta chains below come from one sample, sequenced in a study of T cells in Graves' hyperthyroidism and ophthalmopathy. Researchers took RNA transcripts and amplified the TCR beta CDR3 regions from them. When the TCR CDR3 underwent first-round RT-PCR, the HTBI primer set was used. TCRdb ran MiXCR on the multiplex PCR reads and lists one entry per CDR3 protein. The sample comprises roughly 630,000 distinct CDR3 sequences, 15% to 19% of which are singletons, and about 7% rests with the top ten. The sample was blood. The source is a woman aged 25-40 years with Graves' hyperthyroidism.

The chain employs TRBV9 and TRBJ2-7, with D perhaps given as TRBD1 or TRBD2 (5 bases each). Germline CDR1 and CDR2: SGDLS and YYNGEE. The CDR3 is 14 amino acids. The V end lost 4 bases, the J end lost 3 bases, and 14 bases lay between the germline ends. The CDR3 DNA follows: TGTGCCAGCAGCCCCGGGACGGATCTCTACGAGCAGTACTTC. Its protein is CASSPGTDLYEQYF.

This clonotype was observed at least ten times. In nucleotides, the CDR3 is TGCAGTGCTATCTTAGCGGGGGAAATTGAGCAGTTCTTC. Protein sequence: CSAILAGEIEQFF. This chain links TRBV20-1 with TRBJ2-1; 9 nucleotides agree with TRBD2. The CDR3 loop spans 13 amino acids. The germline V gene has CDR1 DFQATT and CDR2 SNEGSKA (reference sequence). V trimming: 4 bases; J trimming: 9 bases; junction bases outside the gene matches: 7.

V and J are TRBV6-2 or TRBV6-3 and TRBJ1-2; possible D gene TRBD1, 6 bases. Trimming removed 5 bases from V and 6 bases from J, with 16 bases in between. The CDR3 runs to 14 residues. Per germline, CDR1 MNHEY and CDR2 SVGEGT. This CDR3 is CASSPSGETDGYTF. The DNA of the CDR3 is TGTGCCAGCAGTCCTTCAGGGGAGACGGATGGCTACACCTTC.

This clonotype has more than one count but fewer than ten. The J gene is TRBJ2-5, the V gene TRBV6-2 or TRBV6-3; 7 nucleotides align to TRBD1. The germline V gene encodes CDR1 MNHEY and CDR2 SVGEGT. The CDR3 loop spans 14 amino acids. V was clipped by 5 bases and J by 5 bases; unmatched bases: 8. CDR3 bases: TGTGCCAGCAGTACCCTCGACAGGGCGGAGACCCAGTACTTC. Translating it yields CASSTLDRAETQYF.

This clonotype showed up many times. The V call is TRBV20-1, the J call TRBJ2-1, with TRBD2 matching 13 bases. The CDR3 totals 14 residues. Germline CDR1 reads DFQATT; CDR2 reads SNEGSKA (reference sequence). Trimming took 5 bases from V and 9 from J; bases not matched to a gene: 7. Here the CDR3 DNA reads TGCAGTGCTGACGGACTAGCGGGAGTTGTTGAGCAGTTCTTC. It specifies CSADGLAGVVEQFF.

This CDR3 reads CASSRPRDRGGNTIYF. The CDR3 DNA sequence: TGTGCCAGCAGCCGACCCCGCGACAGGGGAGGAAACACCATATATTTT. The gene calls are TRBV12-3 or TRBV12-4 and TRBJ1-3, with TRBD1 identical over 8 bases. This CDR3 spans 16 amino acids. V dropped 6 bases and J dropped 4; count of bases not matched to a gene: 11.

Only a few counts were recorded for this clonotype. V and J are TRBV18 and TRBJ2-3; 7 bases match TRBD1. Looked up from germline, CDR1 is KGHSH and CDR2 is LQKENI. This CDR3 contains 16 residues. The trim removed 8 bases at V and 0 bases at J, leaving 11 bases unmatched. The CDR3 DNA is TGTGCCAGCACGTACGCCGGGACAGCGAGCACAGATACGCAGTATTTT. Protein sequence: CASTYAGTASTDTQYF.

The chain couples TRBV2 to TRBJ2-2, with 8 bases identical to TRBD1. Germline values: CDR1 SNHLY, CDR2 FYNNEI. Trimming cost V 6 bases and J 3 bases; bases outside gene matches: 6. The CDR3 has 15 amino acids. The CDR3 reads CASSLTGVYTGELFF. CDR3 coding DNA: TGTGCCAGCAGCCTGACAGGGGTTTACACCGGGGAGCTGTTTTTT.

A note on this clonotype: A much larger clone differs by one base, so this may be a read error. This chain joins TRBV28 and TRBJ2-7; 9 bases align to TRBD2. The length of the CDR3 is 18 residues. The germline V gene has CDR1 MDHEN and CDR2 SYDVKM. The CDR3 sequence: CASSLILVSGRSSYKQYF. The CDR3 coding sequence is TGTGCCAGCAGTTTAATTTTGGTAAGCGGGAGGAGCTCCTACAAGCAGTACTTC.

J is TRBJ2-7 and V is TRBV7-3, with TRBD2 identical over 10 bases. V lost 4 bases, J lost 2 bases, and 5 bases stayed unmatched. Germline CDR1 is SGHTA and CDR2 is FQGTGA. This CDR3 comprises 15 residues. In DNA form, the CDR3 reads TGTGCCAGCAGCTCCACAGCGGGAGGGCCCTACGAGCAGTACTTC. It specifies CASSSTAGGPYEQYF.

The sample holds many counts of this clonotype. CDR3 nucleotide sequence: TGTGCCAGCAGCTATATAAGTAGGAATGAGCAGTTCTTC. This gives the protein CASSYISRNEQFF. The chain has TRBV11-2 and TRBJ2-1; no clear D. Deletions cut 4 bases from V and 7 bases from J, with 11 bases between. Germline assignment: CDR1 SGHAT and CDR2 FQNNGV. The CDR3 runs 13 residues.

A word on this clonotype: One base away lies a much larger clone, so this may be a sequencing read error. The CDR3 region has the DNA TGTGCCAGCAGCCAGGGACAGGGCCAATATAATTCACCCCTCCACTTT. It codes for CASSQGQGQYNSPLHF. This sequence joins TRBV7-2 and TRBJ1-6, with 9 bases lining up with TRBD1. Germline CDR1 SGHTA, CDR2 FQGNSA. The V segment lost 5 bases and the J segment 4 bases; nucleotides outside the gene matches: 6. This CDR3 is built from 16 residues.

Points on this clonotype: An end of the junction does not agree with germline; a read error may underlie this. The chain employs TRBV11-2 and TRBJ2-1; D possibly corresponds to TRBD2 (5 bases). The CDR3 consists of 12 residues. Germline V CDR1 and CDR2: SGHAT, FQNNGV. Written as DNA, the CDR3 is TGTGCCAGCAGCTGGGCGGGTAATGAGCGGTTCTTC. Translation gives CASSWAGNERFF. Looking up the rest from reference TRBV11-2 and TRBJ2-1 gives the full variable domain: EAGVAQSPRYKIIEKRQSVAFWCNPISGHATLYWYQQILGQGPKLLIQFQNNGVVDDSQLPKDRFSAERLKGVDSTLKIQPAKLEDSAVYLCASSWAGNERFFGPGTRLTVL.

In this sample, this clonotype turned up a few times. The chain recombines TRBV10-1 with TRBJ2-2, with a tentative D call TRBD2 (6 bases). Germline assignment: CDR1 WNHNN and CDR2 SYGVQD (reference sequence). The CDR3 sequence is 15 residues long. Trimming removed 4 bases from V and 3 bases from J, with 12 bases in between. CDR3: CASSASIADTGELFF. In DNA, the CDR3 is TGCGCCAGCAGTGCATCTATAGCGGACACCGGGGAGCTGTTTTTT.

Regarding this clonotype: This may arise from a read error, as a much more abundant clone is one base away. CDR3 sequence (DNA): TGTGCCAGCAGCTTCGTGATCTTCACAGATATGCAGTATTTT. This encodes CASSFVIFTDMQYF. This sequence joins TRBV7-2 and TRBJ2-3; no reliable D call. Germline V gives CDR1 SGHTA, CDR2 FQGNSA. This CDR3 spans 14 amino acids.

This clonotype was seen more than once but under ten times. This chain's CDR3 is CSAGWNTYNEQFF. The CDR3 region has the DNA TGCAGTGCTGGTTGGAATACCTACAATGAGCAGTTCTTC. The chain recombines TRBV20-1 with TRBJ2-1; D uncertain. Germline V gene sequence: CDR1 DFQATT, CDR2 SNEGSKA (reference sequence). The CDR3 is made up of 13 amino acids. Trimming took 5 bases from V and 2 from J, leaving 10 bases between them.

This chain links TRBV12-3 or TRBV12-4 with TRBJ1-2; TRBD1 is a possible D gene (5 bases). V was clipped by 1 base and J by 7 bases, with 13 bases between them. The CDR3 covers 14 residues. CDR3 in amino acids: CASSLGSLRGGYTF. The CDR3 DNA is TGTGCCAGCAGTTTAGGGTCGCTAAGGGGTGGCTACACCTTC.

Comment on this clonotype: Because it lacks the conserved phenylalanine or tryptophan at the end, this CDR3 is likely a read error. The rearrangement uses TRBV20-1 and TRBJ2-5; 8 bases line up with TRBD2. The V segment lost 2 bases and the J segment 0 bases; nucleotides outside the gene matches: 5. Germline CDR1 reads DFQATT; CDR2 reads SNEGSKA (reference sequence). This CDR3 comprises 15 residues. The CDR3 loop reads CSARIPSGYQETQYY. The CDR3 DNA sequence: TGCAGTGCTAGAATCCCTAGCGGGTACCAAGAGACCCAGTACTAC.

J is TRBJ2-3 and V is TRBV5-1; 7 bases line up with TRBD2. Germline V gene lookup returns CDR1 SGHRS and CDR2 YFSETQ. CDR3 length: 15 amino acids. V lost 4 bases and J lost 1; bases outside the gene matches: 6. CDR3 protein: CASSPAGRGTDTQYF. CDR3 DNA sequence: TGCGCCAGCAGCCCAGCGGGAAGGGGCACAGATACGCAGTATTTT.